The 14 T cell receptor beta chains listed next were all sequenced from one sample in a study of radiation and T cells in renal cell carcinoma (dated by TCRdb to 2020 to 2022). Interpreted using the paper, the time point label stands for: blood 4 weeks post-SBRT, at nephrectomy. The sample's treatment or condition label is to be understood as: 15 Gy SBRT to primary tumor, nephrectomy 4 weeks later. The library was prepared using the immunoSEQ multiplex PCR assay. The clones in this table, taken by TCRdb from immuneACCESS, are in-frame only. Not every clone is retained; where verified, under half of the shortfall comes from an unresolved V gene, and the cause of the rest is unknown. The sample table lists under 100,000 clones, approximately 80% of them with a count of one. Around 9.4% of the sample goes to the ten largest clones. The specimen comprised blood, sampled from a patient whose treatment included radiotherapy and nephrectomy. All receptors come from a man aged 50 to 59 with renal cell carcinoma.

The CDR3 nucleotides are TGTGCCAGCAGTGAGACAGGGGGCTCCTACGAGCAGTACTTC. Protein product: CASSETGGSYEQYF. The chain uses TRBV6-1 and TRBJ2-7; TRBD1 aligns across 9 bases. Germline CDR1 is MNHNS and CDR2 is SASEGT. The junction had 0 bases not matched to a gene; V was cut back by 3 bases and J by 0 bases. This CDR3 has 14 amino acids.

This clone was detected once. The chain couples TRBV19 to TRBJ1-5, with D unresolved. Germline-derived CDR1 and CDR2 are LNHDA and SQIVND (reference sequence). V was pared by 5 bases and J by 9 bases, with 14 bases between. This CDR3 spans 13 amino acids. CDR3 protein: CASSPRSGLPQHF. The CDR3 DNA is TGTGCCAGTAGTCCCAGGTCGGGGTTGCCCCAGCATTTT. Based on the CDR3 plus reference TRBV19 and TRBJ1-5, the full variable domain is DGGITQSPKYLFRKEGQNVTLSCEQNLNHDAMYWYRQDPGQGLRLIYYSQIVNDFQKGDIAEGYSVSREKKESFPLTVTSAQKNPTAFYLCASSPRSGLPQHFGDGTRLSIL.

This chain links TRBV14 with TRBJ1-1, with D possibly TRBD1 on 5 matching bases. Germline CDR1 SGHDN, CDR2 FVKESK. The CDR3 consists of 14 residues. Deletions cut 3 bases from V and 4 bases from J, with 12 bases between. CDR3 nucleotides: TGTGCCAGCAGCCAGTTAGGGGCGGTCACTGAAGCTTTCTTT. This gives the protein CASSQLGAVTEAFF.

In this sample, this clone turned up a few times. The chain uses TRBV5-1 and TRBJ1-2; D is perhaps TRBD1 (5 bases). The germline V and J ends were trimmed by 3 bases and 0 bases, with 12 bases remaining between them. The CDR3 length is 15 residues. Germline V gene sequence: CDR1 SGHRS, CDR2 YFSETQ. The CDR3 sequence: CASSSPDKTNYGYTF. CDR3 nucleotides: TGCGCCAGCAGCTCCCCGGACAAAACTAACTATGGCTACACCTTC.

The chain combines TRBV7-8 with TRBJ1-2; no clear D. Trimming removed 0 bases at V and 4 bases at J, with 3 bases between. Germline assignment: CDR1 SGHVS and CDR2 FQNEAQ. The CDR3 extends over 12 amino acids. CDR3 DNA sequence: TGTGCCAGCAGCTTAGCTTCCTATGGCTACACCTTC. Its protein is CASSLASYGYTF.

The chain carries TRBV11-2 and TRBJ2-4; D gene unclear. Germline CDR1 and CDR2: SGHAT and FQNNGV. The CDR3 contains 13 residues. Trimming took 1 base from V and 9 from J, leaving 10 bases between them. Here the CDR3 reads CASSLGVSIIQYF. The CDR3 coding sequence is TGTGCCAGCAGCTTAGGGGTTAGCATCATTCAGTACTTC.

The chain employs TRBV6-5 and TRBJ2-7; D gene unclear. This CDR3 comprises 16 residues. Deletions cut 0 bases from V and 0 bases from J, with 12 bases between. Germline CDR1 and CDR2: MNHEY and SVGAGI. The DNA of the CDR3 is TGTGCCAGCAGTTACTCGCTTGCCGGAAACTCCTACGAGCAGTACTTC. Translated: CASSYSLAGNSYEQYF.

This clone was seen a handful of times. This chain connects TRBV9 to TRBJ2-4; 7 bases fit TRBD1. This CDR3 comprises 13 residues. Germline V gene lookup returns CDR1 SGDLS and CDR2 YYNGEE. V shed 4 bases, J shed 9 bases, and the junction held 7 bases outside the gene matches. The CDR3 loop is CASSTADRAIQYF. CDR3 bases: TGTGCCAGCAGCACAGCCGACAGGGCCATTCAGTACTTC.

This clone was observed a single time. The chain uses TRBV6-6 and TRBJ1-1; 7 positions match TRBD1. The CDR3 totals 15 residues. Germline CDR1 reads MNHNY; CDR2 reads SVGAGI (reference sequence). J lost 1 base, V lost 2 bases, and 4 bases had no gene match. The CDR3 DNA reads as TGTGCCAGCAGTTACCCACAGGGGTGGAACACTGAAGCTTTCTTT. Its translation is CASSYPQGWNTEAFF.

The chain couples TRBV6-5 to TRBJ2-1, with D uncertain. The CDR3 has 16 residues. Per germline, CDR1 MNHEY and CDR2 SVGAGI. V was cut by 2 bases and J by 6 bases, with 17 bases left in between. CDR3 DNA sequence: TGTGCCAGCAGTTACCTGGCCCCATCGATAGCCAATGAGCAGTTCTTC. Translating gives CASSYLAPSIANEQFF.

There are a few counts of this clone. This chain joins TRBV5-1 and TRBJ1-1; no reliable D call. The V and J ends lost 2 bases and 4 bases respectively, with 12 bases between them. In germline, CDR1 is SGHRS, CDR2 YFSETQ. CDR3 length: 14 amino acids. The CDR3 region has the DNA TGCGCCAGCAGCTTAGAACAGACTGGCACTGAAGCTTTCTTT. Translated: CASSLEQTGTEAFF.

The chain uses TRBV27 and TRBJ1-3; no clear D gene. The germline CDR1 and CDR2 sequences are MNHEY and SMNVEV (reference sequence). CDR3 length: 19 amino acids. Trimming cost V 1 base and J 0 bases, with 19 bases left between them. The CDR3 DNA reads as TGTGCCAGCAGTTTATGGCCCCCGGGAAAAACCCTCTCTGGAAACACCATATATTTT. Its protein is CASSLWPPGKTLSGNTIYF.

The J gene is TRBJ1-1, the V gene TRBV28; D uncertain. V was trimmed by 5 bases and J by 5 bases, leaving 12 bases between them. CDR3 length: 13 residues. The germline V gene encodes CDR1 MDHEN and CDR2 SYDVKM. CDR3 region: CASSRAGRTEAFF. The CDR3, as DNA: TGTGCCAGCAGTAGGGCAGGACGGACTGAAGCTTTCTTT.

The chain couples TRBV10-1 to TRBJ2-7; D remains ambiguous. Germline V gene sequence: CDR1 WNHNN, CDR2 SYGVQD (reference sequence). V dropped 8 bases and J dropped 5 bases, with 16 bases sitting between them. The CDR3 is made up of 13 amino acids. CDR3 DNA sequence: TGCGCCAGCCGGAGAAGGCTGGCACACGAGCAGTACTTC. It codes for CASRRRLAHEQYF.